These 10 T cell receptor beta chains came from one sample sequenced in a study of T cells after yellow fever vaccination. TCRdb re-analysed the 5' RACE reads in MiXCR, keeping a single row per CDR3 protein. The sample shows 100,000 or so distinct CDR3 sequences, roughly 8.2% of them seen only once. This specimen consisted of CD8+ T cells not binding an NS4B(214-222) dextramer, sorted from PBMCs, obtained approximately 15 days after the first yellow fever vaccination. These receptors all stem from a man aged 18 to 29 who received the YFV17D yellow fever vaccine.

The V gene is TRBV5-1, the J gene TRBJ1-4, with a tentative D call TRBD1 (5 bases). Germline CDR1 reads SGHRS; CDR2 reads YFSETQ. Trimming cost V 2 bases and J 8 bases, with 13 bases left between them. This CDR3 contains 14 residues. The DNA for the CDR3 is TGCGCCAGCAGCTTAGACCAGGGAGAGGAAAAACTGTTTTTT. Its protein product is CASSLDQGEEKLFF.

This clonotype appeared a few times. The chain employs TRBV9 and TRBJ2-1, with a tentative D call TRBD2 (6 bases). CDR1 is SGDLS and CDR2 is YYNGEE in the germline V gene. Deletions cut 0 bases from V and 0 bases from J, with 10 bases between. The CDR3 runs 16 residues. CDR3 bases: TGTGCCAGCAGCGTAGATGGGAGGCCCTCCTACAATGAGCAGTTCTTC. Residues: CASSVDGRPSYNEQFF.

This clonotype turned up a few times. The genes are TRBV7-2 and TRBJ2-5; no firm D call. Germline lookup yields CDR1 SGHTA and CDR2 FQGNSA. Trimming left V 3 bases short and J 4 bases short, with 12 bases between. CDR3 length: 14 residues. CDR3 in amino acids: CASSFSIESETQYF. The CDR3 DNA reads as TGTGCCAGCAGCTTCTCGATCGAATCAGAGACCCAGTACTTC. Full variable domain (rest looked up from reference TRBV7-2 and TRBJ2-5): GAGVSQSPSNKVTEKGKDVELRCDPISGHTALYWYRQSLGQGLEFLIYFQGNSAPDKSGLPSDRFSAERTGGSVSTLTIQRTQQEDSAVYLCASSFSIESETQYFGPGTRLLVL.

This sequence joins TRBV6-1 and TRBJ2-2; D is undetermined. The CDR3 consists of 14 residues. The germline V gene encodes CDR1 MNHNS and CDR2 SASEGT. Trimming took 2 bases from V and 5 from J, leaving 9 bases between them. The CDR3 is CASSETGPTGELFF. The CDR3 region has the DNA TGTGCCAGCAGTGAAACGGGTCCTACCGGGGAGCTGTTTTTT.

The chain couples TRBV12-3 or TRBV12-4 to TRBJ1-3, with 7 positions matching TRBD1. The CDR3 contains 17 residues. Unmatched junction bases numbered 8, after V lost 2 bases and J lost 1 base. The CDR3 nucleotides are TGTGCCAGCAGTTTAATCCCCGACAGGGCGTCTGGAAACACCATATATTTT. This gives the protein CASSLIPDRASGNTIYF.

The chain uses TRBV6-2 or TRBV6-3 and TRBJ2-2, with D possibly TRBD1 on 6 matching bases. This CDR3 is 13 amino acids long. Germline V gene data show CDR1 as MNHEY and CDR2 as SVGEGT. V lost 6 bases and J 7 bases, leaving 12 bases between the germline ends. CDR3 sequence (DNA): TGTGCCAGCAGATCACGGACAGTCGGGGAGCTGTTTTTT. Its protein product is CASRSRTVGELFF.

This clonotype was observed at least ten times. The DNA for the CDR3 is TGTGCCAGCAGCAACCGGGACGGCTCCTACAATGAGCAGTTCTTC. Protein product: CASSNRDGSYNEQFF. V and J are TRBV7-8 and TRBJ2-1; D is perhaps TRBD1 or TRBD2 (5 bases each). V gave up 5 bases and J gave up 0 bases, with 11 bases separating them. This CDR3 spans 15 amino acids. Germline lookup yields CDR1 SGHVS and CDR2 FQNEAQ. The full variable domain, completed using reference TRBV7-8 and TRBJ2-1, is GAGVSQSPRYKVAKRGQDVALRCDPISGHVSLFWYQQALGQGPEFLTYFQNEAQLDKSGLPSDRFFAERPEGSVSTLKIQRTQQEDSAVYLCASSNRDGSYNEQFFGPGTRLTVL.

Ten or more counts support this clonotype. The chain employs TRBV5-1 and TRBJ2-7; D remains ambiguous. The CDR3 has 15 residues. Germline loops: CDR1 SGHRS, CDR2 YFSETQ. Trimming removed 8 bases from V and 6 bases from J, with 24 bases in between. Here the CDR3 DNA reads TGCGCCAGTCGGACGTCCGGGTCCGGTATGCGCGAGCAGTACTTC. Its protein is CASRTSGSGMREQYF.

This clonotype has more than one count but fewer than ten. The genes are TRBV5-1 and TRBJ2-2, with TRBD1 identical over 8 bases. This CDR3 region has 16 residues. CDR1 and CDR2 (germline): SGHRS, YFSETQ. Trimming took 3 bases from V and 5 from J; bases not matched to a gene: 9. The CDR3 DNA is TGCGCCAGCAGCTCTGACCGGGACAGGTTTACCGGGGAGCTGTTTTTT. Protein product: CASSSDRDRFTGELFF.

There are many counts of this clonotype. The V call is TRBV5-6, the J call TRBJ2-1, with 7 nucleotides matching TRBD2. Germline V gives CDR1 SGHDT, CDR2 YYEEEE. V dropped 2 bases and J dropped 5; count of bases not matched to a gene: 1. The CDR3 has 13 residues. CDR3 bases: TGTGCCAGCAGCTTTGGGAGGGACAATGAGCAGTTCTTC. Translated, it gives CASSFGRDNEQFF.